The present entry profiles one T cell receptor beta chain with its context. Its target is not known. The data are from a study of CD8 T cells in Susac syndrome. Study summary: There were about 6 sequenced Susac syndrome patients with active disease and eight or nine in remission. Study-wide findings and caveats: Expansion of clones was not seen in the CD4+ T cell repertoires of Susac syndrome.

Random hexamers were used to reverse transcribe about 0.45 to 1 ug of RNA. MiXCR was run by TCRdb on the immunoSEQ multiplex PCR reads, yielding one entry per CDR3 protein. Of approximately 190,000 distinct CDR3 sequences listed, roughly nine tenths are singletons. From germline, CDR1 is LNHNV and CDR2 YYDKDF (reference sequence). V lost 0 bases to trimming and J lost 5 bases, with 10 bases between them. CDR3 length: 15 amino acids. Sequencing targeted TCR beta in T cells from blood (CD8+ and CD4+). This rearrangement joins TRBV15 to TRBJ2-2, with D tentatively TRBD1 (5 bases). The sequenced sample consisted of CD4+ T cells from PBMCs. This clonotype was obtained from a human donor with Susac syndrome. The CDR3 is CATSRDRVMTGELFF. The CDR3 coding sequence is TGTGCCACCAGCAGAGACAGGGTTATGACCGGGGAGCTGTTTTTT.